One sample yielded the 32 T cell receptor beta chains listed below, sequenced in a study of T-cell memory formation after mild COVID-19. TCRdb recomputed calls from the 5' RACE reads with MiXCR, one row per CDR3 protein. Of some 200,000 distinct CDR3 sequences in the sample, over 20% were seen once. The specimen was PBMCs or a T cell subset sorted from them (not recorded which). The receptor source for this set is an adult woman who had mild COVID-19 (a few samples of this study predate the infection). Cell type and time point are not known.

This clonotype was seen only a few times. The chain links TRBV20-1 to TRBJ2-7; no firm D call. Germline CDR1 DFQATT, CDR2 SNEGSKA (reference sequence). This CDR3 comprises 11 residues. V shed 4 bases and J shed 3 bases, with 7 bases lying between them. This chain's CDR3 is CSAKDVYEQYF. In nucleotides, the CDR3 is TGCAGTGCTAAGGACGTCTACGAGCAGTACTTC.

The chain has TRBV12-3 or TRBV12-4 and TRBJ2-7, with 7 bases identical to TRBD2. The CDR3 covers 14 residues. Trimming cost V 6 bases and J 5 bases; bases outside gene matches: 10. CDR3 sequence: CASSNPSGTHEQYF. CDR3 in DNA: TGTGCCAGCAGCAATCCCAGCGGGACCCACGAGCAGTACTTC.

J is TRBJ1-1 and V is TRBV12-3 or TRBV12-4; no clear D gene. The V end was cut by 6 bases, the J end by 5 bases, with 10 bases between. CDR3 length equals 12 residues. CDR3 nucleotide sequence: TGTGCCAGCAGGGGAGCCAGGACTGAAGCTTTCTTT. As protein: CASRGARTEAFF.

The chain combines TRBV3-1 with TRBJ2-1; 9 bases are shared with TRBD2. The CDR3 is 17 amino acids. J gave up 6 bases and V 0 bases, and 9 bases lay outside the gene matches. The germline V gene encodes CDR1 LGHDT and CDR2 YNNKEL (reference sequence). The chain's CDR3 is CASSQEVAGGPVNEQFF. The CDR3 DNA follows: TGTGCCAGCAGCCAAGAAGTGGCGGGGGGGCCGGTCAATGAGCAGTTCTTC.

CDR3 sequence: CASSQLGTGDYEQYF. CDR3 bases: TGTGCCAGCAGTCAACTCGGGACAGGAGACTACGAGCAGTACTTC. The chain has TRBV12-3 or TRBV12-4 and TRBJ2-7, with 8 bases identical to TRBD1. V gave up 5 bases and J gave up 3 bases; unmatched junction bases: 9. The CDR3 is 15 amino acids.

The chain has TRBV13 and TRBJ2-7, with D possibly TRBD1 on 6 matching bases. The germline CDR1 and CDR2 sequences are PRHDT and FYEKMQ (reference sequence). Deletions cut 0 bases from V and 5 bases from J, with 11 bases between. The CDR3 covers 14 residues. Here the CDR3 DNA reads TGTGCCAGCAGCTTAGGCCAGGGGAAAGACGAGCAGTACTTC. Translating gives CASSLGQGKDEQYF.

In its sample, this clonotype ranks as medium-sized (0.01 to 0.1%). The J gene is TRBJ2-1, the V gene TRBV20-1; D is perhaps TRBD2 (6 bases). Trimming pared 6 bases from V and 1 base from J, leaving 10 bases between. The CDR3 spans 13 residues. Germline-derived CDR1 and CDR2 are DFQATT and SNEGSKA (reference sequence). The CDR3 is CSAGGLSYNEQFF. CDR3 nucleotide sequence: TGCAGTGCGGGTGGACTATCCTACAATGAGCAGTTCTTC.

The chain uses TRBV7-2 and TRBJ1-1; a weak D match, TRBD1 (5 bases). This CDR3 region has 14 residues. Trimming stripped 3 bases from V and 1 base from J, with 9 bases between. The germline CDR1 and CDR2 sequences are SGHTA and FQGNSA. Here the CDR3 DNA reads TGTGCCAGCAGCTTTCAGGGTGGGAACACTGAAGCTTTCTTT. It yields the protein CASSFQGGNTEAFF.

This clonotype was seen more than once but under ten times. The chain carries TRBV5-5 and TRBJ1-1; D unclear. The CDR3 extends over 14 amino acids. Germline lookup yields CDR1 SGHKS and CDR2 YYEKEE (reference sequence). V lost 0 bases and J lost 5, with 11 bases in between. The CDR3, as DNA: TGTGCCAGCAGCTTGGAGGCCGACGGTACTGAAGCTTTCTTT. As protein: CASSLEADGTEAFF.

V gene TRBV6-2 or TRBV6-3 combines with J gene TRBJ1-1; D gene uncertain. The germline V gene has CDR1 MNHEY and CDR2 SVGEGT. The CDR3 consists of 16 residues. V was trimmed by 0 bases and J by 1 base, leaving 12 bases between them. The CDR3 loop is CASSYSIVVWNTEAFF. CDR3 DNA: TGTGCCAGCAGTTACTCGATTGTTGTCTGGAACACTGAAGCTTTCTTT.

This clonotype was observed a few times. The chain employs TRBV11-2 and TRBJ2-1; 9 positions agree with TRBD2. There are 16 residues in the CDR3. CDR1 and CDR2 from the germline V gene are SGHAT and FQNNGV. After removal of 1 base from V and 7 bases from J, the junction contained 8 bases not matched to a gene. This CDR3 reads CASSLAGTSSSNEQFF. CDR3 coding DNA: TGTGCCAGCAGCTTAGCCGGGACTAGCTCCAGTAATGAGCAGTTCTTC.

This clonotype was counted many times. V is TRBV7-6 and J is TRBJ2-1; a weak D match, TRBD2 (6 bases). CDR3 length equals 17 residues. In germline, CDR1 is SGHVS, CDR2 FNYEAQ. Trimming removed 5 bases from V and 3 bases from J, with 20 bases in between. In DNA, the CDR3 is TGTGCCAGCAGCCTCGTACTAGCCCCCGGGGGCTACAATGAGCAGTTCTTC. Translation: CASSLVLAPGGYNEQFF.

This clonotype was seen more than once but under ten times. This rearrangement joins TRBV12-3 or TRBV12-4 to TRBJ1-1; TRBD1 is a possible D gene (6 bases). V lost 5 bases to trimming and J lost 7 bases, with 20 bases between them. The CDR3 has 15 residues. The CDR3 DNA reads TGTGCCAGCAGTGGGGGGCCCGCGGGGTTGGGTGAAGCTTTCTTT. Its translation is CASSGGPAGLGEAFF.

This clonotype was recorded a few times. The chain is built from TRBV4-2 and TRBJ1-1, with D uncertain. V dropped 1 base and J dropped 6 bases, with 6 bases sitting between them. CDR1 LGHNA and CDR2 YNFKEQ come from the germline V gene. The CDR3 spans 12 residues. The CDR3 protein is CASSQGGAEAFF. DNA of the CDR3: TGTGCCAGCAGCCAAGGAGGAGCTGAAGCTTTCTTT.

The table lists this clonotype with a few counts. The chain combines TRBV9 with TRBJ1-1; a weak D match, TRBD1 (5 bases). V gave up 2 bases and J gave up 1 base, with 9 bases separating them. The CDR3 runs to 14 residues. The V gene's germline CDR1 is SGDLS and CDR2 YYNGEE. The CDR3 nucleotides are TGTGCCAGCAGCGTTGGGGGACCGAACACTGAAGCTTTCTTT. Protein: CASSVGGPNTEAFF.

The CDR3 spells CASGLASGTNDYEQFF. DNA for the CDR3: TGTGCTAGTGGTTTGGCATCGGGGACTAACGACTATGAGCAGTTCTTC. The chain joins TRBV12-5 to TRBJ2-1, with 7 bases identical to TRBD2. Germline assignment: CDR1 LGHNT and CDR2 FRNRAP. The CDR3 covers 16 residues. V was clipped by 1 base and J by 8 bases; unmatched bases: 11. The full variable domain, its missing parts supplied by reference TRBV12-5 and TRBJ2-1, is DARVTQTPRHKVTEMGQEVTMRCQPILGHNTVFWYRQTMMQGLELLAYFRNRAPLDDSGMPKDRFSAEMPDATLATLKIQPSEPRDSAVYFCASGLASGTNDYEQFFGPGTRLTVL.

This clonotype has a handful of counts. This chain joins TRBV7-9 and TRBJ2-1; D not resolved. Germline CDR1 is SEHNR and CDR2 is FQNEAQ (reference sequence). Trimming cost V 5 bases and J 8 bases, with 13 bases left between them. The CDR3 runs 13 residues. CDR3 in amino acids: CASSRTPSDEQFF. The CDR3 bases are TGTGCCAGCAGCCGGACCCCCTCGGATGAGCAGTTCTTC.

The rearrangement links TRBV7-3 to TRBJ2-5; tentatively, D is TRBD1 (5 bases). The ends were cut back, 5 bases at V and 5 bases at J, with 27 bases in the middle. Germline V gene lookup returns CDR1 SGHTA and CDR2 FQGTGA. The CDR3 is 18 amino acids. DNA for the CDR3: TGTGCCAGCAGCCGATATCCCATCTTACAGGACCCCGAGGAGACCCAGTACTTC. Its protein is CASSRYPILQDPEETQYF.

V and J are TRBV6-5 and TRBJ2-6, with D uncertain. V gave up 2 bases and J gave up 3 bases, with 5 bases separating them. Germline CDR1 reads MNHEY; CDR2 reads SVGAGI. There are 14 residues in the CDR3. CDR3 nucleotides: TGTGCCAGCAGTTACAGTGATGGGGCCAACGTCCTGACTTTC. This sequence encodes CASSYSDGANVLTF.

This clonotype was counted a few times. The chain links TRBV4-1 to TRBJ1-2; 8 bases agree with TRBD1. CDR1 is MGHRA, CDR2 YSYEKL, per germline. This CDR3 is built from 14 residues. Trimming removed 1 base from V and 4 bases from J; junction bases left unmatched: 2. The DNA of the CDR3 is TGCGCCAGCAGCCAAGCGGACAGGGCCTATGGCTACACCTTC. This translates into CASSQADRAYGYTF.

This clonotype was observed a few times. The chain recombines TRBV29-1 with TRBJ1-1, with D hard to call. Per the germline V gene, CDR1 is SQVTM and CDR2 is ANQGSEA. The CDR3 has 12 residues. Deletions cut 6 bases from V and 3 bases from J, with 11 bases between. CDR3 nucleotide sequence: TGCAGCGTGGGTCTAGACCACACTGAAGCTTTCTTT. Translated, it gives CSVGLDHTEAFF. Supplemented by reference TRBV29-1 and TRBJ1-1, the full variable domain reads SAVISQKPSRDICQRGTSLTIQCQVDSQVTMMFWYRQQPGQSLTLIATANQGSEATYESGFVIDKFPISRPNLTFSTLTVSNMSPEDSSIYLCSVGLDHTEAFFGQGTRLTVV.

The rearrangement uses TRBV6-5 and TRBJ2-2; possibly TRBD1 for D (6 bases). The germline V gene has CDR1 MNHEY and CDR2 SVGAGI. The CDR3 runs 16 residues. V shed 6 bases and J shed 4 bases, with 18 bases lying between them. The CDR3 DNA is TGTGCCAGCAGACAGGGAGTAATGGCAAGCACCGGGGAGCTGTTTTTT. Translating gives CASRQGVMASTGELFF.

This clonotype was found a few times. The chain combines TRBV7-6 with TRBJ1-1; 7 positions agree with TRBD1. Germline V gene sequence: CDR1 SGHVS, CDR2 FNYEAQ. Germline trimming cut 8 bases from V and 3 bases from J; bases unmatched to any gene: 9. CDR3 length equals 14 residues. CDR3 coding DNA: TGTGCCAGCGTCTCACAGGGGACGTACACTGAAGCTTTCTTT. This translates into CASVSQGTYTEAFF.

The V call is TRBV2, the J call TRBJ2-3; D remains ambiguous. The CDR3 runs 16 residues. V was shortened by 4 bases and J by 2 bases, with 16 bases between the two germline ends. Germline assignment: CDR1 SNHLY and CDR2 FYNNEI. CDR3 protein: CASSGWPASSTDTQYF. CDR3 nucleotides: TGTGCCAGCAGTGGGTGGCCCGCCTCATCCACAGATACGCAGTATTTT.

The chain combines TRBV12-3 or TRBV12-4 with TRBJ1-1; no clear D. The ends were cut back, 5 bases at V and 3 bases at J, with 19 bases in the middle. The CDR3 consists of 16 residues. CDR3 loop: CASSPTDHSADTEAFF. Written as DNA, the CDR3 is TGTGCCAGCAGTCCGACGGACCACTCCGCGGACACTGAAGCTTTCTTT.

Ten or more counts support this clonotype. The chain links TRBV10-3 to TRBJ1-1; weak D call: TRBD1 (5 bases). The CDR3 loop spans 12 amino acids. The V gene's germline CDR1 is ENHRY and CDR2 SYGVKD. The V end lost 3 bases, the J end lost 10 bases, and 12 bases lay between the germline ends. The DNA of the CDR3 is TGTGCCATCAGTGAACCGGGGGAAGGAGCTTTCTTT. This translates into CAISEPGEGAFF.

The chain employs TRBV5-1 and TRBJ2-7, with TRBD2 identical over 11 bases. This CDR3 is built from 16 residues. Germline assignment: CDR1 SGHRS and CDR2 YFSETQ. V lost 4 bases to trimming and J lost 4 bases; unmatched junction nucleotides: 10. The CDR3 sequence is CASSPHRLAGGYEQYF. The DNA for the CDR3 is TGCGCCAGCAGCCCCCACCGATTAGCGGGAGGGTACGAGCAGTACTTC.

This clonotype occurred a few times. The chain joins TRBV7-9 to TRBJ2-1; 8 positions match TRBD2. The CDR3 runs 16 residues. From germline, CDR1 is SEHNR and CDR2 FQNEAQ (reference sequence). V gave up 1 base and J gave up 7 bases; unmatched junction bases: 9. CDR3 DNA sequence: TGTGCCAGCAGCTTAGGCCCAGCGGGGGCTTTAAATGAGCAGTTCTTC. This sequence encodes CASSLGPAGALNEQFF.

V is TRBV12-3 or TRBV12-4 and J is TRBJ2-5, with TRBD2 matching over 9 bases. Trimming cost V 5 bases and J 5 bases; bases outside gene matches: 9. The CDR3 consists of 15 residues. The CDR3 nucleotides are TGTGCCAGCAGTCCCCCTGGCGCGGGAGGGGAGACCCAGTACTTC. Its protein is CASSPPGAGGETQYF.

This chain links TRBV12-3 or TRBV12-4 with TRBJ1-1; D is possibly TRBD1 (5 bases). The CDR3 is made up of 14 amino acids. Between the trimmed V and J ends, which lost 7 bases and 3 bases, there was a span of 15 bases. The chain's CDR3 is CASTLEGWDTEAFF. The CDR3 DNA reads TGTGCCAGCACCTTGGAGGGGTGGGACACTGAAGCTTTCTTT.

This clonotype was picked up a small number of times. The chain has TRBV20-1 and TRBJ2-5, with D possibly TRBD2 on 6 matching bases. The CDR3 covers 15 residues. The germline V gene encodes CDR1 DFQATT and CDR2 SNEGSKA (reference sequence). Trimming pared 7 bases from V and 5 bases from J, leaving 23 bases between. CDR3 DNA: TGCAGTGGGTTCCGGCGCGGGGCCGAGATGGAGACCCAGTACTTC. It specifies CSGFRRGAEMETQYF.

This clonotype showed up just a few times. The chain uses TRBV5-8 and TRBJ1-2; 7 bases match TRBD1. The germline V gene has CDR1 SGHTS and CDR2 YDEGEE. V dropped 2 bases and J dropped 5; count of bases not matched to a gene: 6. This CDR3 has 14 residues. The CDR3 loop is CASSFDREGYGYTF. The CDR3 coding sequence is TGTGCCAGCAGCTTTGACAGGGAGGGATATGGCTACACCTTC.